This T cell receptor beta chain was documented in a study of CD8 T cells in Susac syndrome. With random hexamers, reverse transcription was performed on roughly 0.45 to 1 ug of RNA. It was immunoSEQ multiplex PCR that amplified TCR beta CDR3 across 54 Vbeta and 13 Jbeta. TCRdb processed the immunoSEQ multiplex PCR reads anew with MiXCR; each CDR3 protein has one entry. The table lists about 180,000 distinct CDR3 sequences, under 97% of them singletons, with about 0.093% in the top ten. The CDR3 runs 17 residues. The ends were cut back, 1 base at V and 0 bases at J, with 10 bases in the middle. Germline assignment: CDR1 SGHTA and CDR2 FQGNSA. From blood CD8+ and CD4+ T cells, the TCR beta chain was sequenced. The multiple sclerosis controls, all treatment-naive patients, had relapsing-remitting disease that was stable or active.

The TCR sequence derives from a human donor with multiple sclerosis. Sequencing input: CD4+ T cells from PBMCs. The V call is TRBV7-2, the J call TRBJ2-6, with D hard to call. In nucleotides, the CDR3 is TGTGCCAGCAGCTTAGGCCCAGGTTCCTCTGGGGCCAACGTCCTGACTTTC. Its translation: CASSLGPGSSGANVLTF.